These T cell receptor beta chains were read from a single sample in a study. TCRdb re-derived calls from the RT-PCR reads in MiXCR, one entry per CDR3 protein. This table has 550,000 to 750,000 distinct CDR3 sequences, 14% appearing once. The material sequenced was memory CD4+ T cells from blood. The receptors shown here come from a female donor in good health, serving as a healthy control. CDR3s include the opening cysteine and the closing phenylalanine or tryptophan. The order of the fields is V gene, CDR3 protein.

V gene: TRBV6-2/TRBV6-3; CDR3 protein: CASSYYGRGITGELFF
V gene: TRBV5-6; CDR3 protein: CASSPGDRVYEQYF
V gene: TRBV7-9; CDR3 protein: CASSFVTGGTDTQYF
V gene: TRBV20-1; CDR3 protein: CSAPGQGVWNQPQHF
V gene: TRBV6-2/TRBV6-3; CDR3 protein: CASSYWGGNQPQHF
V gene: TRBV29-1; CDR3 protein: CISQPVNKNTEAFF
V gene: TRBV5-1; CDR3 protein: CASSLGIRGGANVLTF
V gene: TRBV12-3/TRBV12-4; CDR3 protein: CAISRGGAAGELFF
V gene: TRBV29-1; CDR3 protein: CSVERGLGEEQYF
V gene: TRBV15; CDR3 protein: CATSRRTSGYYNEQFF
V gene: TRBV6-6; CDR3 protein: CASSSLWVGAEAFF
V gene: TRBV6-6; CDR3 protein: CASSYRHDYEAFF
V gene: TRBV20-1; CDR3 protein: CSARPAQVINEKLFF
V gene: TRBV20-1; CDR3 protein: CSATTGRDLDEQFF
V gene: TRBV28; CDR3 protein: CASIPTKSYEQYF
V gene: TRBV9; CDR3 protein: CASSPGGRGTTDTQYF
V gene: TRBV5-6; CDR3 protein: CASSSRTSGNIQYF
V gene: TRBV4-3; CDR3 protein: CASSQEPDSTDTQYF
V gene: TRBV9; CDR3 protein: CASSVGGGPYEQYF
V gene: TRBV24-1; CDR3 protein: CATSAREMLNEQFF
V gene: TRBV29-1; CDR3 protein: CSVTGSSSYNEQFF
V gene: TRBV10-3; CDR3 protein: CAISESAGGETQYF
V gene: TRBV6-2/TRBV6-3; CDR3 protein: CASRLPGGGTEAFF
V gene: TRBV20-1; CDR3 protein: CSVEGPGLAQQFF
V gene: TRBV28; CDR3 protein: CASSLMYGTGLPEQYF
V gene: TRBV20-1; CDR3 protein: CSATSMGGEQYF
V gene: TRBV12-3/TRBV12-4; CDR3 protein: CASSFYGQGDYGYTF
V gene: TRBV6-5; CDR3 protein: CATQGGQNYGYTF
V gene: TRBV5-5; CDR3 protein: CASNLAEAFRDEQFF
V gene: TRBV9; CDR3 protein: CASSYTAAWDSTNEKLFF
V gene: TRBV7-8; CDR3 protein: CASSLGRTYSGNTIYF
V gene: TRBV28; CDR3 protein: CASSSQTENYGYTF
V gene: TRBV5-4; CDR3 protein: CASSLAGEADTQYF
V gene: TRBV11-2; CDR3 protein: CASSLDRRTSGRNEQFF
V gene: TRBV20-1; CDR3 protein: CSAARSEGPQPQHF
V gene: TRBV27; CDR3 protein: CASTILPQGLYGYTF
V gene: TRBV7-3; CDR3 protein: CASSLRLADYNEQFF
V gene: TRBV5-6; CDR3 protein: CASIRTGEDTEAFF
V gene: TRBV20-1; CDR3 protein: CSARGQGPLHF